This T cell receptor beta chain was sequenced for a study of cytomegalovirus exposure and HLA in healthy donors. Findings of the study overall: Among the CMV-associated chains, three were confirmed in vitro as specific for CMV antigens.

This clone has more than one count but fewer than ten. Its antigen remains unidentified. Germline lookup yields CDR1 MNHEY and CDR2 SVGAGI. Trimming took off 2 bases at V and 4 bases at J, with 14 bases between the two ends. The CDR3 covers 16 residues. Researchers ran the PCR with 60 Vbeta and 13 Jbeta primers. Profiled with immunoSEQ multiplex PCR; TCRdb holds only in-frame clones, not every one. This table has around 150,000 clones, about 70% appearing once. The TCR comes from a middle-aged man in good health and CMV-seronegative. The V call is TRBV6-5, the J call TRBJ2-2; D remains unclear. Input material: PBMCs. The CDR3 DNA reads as TGTGCCAGCAGTTACCTCGGAGAACCCAGCACCGGGGAGCTGTTTTTT. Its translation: CASSYLGEPSTGELFF.